Listed below are T cell receptor beta chains from one sample, sequenced in a study of T-cell memory formation after mild COVID-19. TCRdb reanalysed the 5' RACE reads using MiXCR and keeps one entry per CDR3 protein. The data hold roughly 610,000 distinct CDR3 sequences, with around 15% observed a single time. Sequences were obtained from PBMCs or a T cell subset sorted from them (not recorded which). All receptors come from an adult woman who had mild COVID-19 (a few samples of this study predate the infection). Cell type and time point are not known. The CDR3 runs from the conserved cysteine through the conserved F or W. A D gene is named only where the DNA matches it firmly. Clone size, where shown, is once, few, many, or a class for clones that have expanded.

>TRBJ1-2|few|TRBD1|TRBV4-1
CASSPHGTVDYGYTF
TGCGCCAGCAGCCCACACGGGACAGTTGACTATGGCTACACCTTC
>TRBJ1-4|.|.|TRBV7-9
CASSHGTPNEKLFF
TGTGCCAGCAGCCACGGGACGCCGAATGAAAAACTGTTTTTT
>TRBJ2-7|.|TRBD1|TRBV29-1
CSVEATGESYEQYF
TGCAGCGTTGAAGCGACAGGGGAGTCCTACGAGCAGTACTTC
>TRBJ1-4|.|.|TRBV4-2
CASSQDGQKLFF
TGTGCCAGCAGCCAAGATGGACAAAAACTGTTTTTT
>TRBJ2-7|few|TRBD2|TRBV4-2
CASSQDKSGRHISYEQYF
TGTGCCAGCAGCCAAGATAAAAGCGGGAGGCATATCTCCTACGAGCAGTACTTC
>TRBJ2-7|.|.|TRBV20-1
CSAPLLGPTEKQYF
TGCAGTGCTCCACTTTTGGGACCCACAGAGAAGCAGTACTTC
>TRBJ2-3|.|TRBD2|TRBV6-6
CAIRSGTSSDTQYF
TGTGCCATCAGGTCCGGGACTAGCAGCGATACGCAGTATTTT
>TRBJ1-2|few|.|TRBV27
CASSFDDNYGYTF
TGTGCCAGCAGTTTCGACGATAACTATGGCTACACCTTC
>TRBJ2-1|.|TRBD2|TRBV20-1
CSARITSGSYNEQFF
TGCAGTGCTAGAATCACTAGCGGGTCCTACAATGAGCAGTTCTTC
>TRBJ2-1|.|TRBD2|TRBV12-3/TRBV12-4
CASSLGTSGGVAYNEQFF
TGTGCCAGCAGTTTAGGGACTAGCGGGGGGGTAGCCTACAATGAGCAGTTCTTC
>TRBJ2-7|.|TRBD2|TRBV15
CATSRAGTSSYEQYF
TGTGCCACCAGCAGAGCCGGGACTAGCTCCTACGAGCAGTACTTC
>TRBJ2-5|once|TRBD2|TRBV9
CASSMGLAGVETQYF
TGTGCCAGCAGCATGGGACTAGCGGGAGTAGAGACCCAGTACTTC
>TRBJ2-7|.|.|TRBV6-5
CASNEGSSSEQYF
TGTGCCAGCAACGAGGGCAGCTCCAGCGAGCAGTACTTC
>TRBJ2-3|few|TRBD2|TRBV24-1
CATSASGGYDTQYF
TGTGCCACCAGTGCTAGCGGGGGGTACGATACGCAGTATTTT
>TRBJ2-5|.|TRBD2|TRBV7-9
CASSSPGLAGGSQETQYF
TGTGCCAGCAGCTCCCCGGGACTAGCGGGGGGAAGCCAAGAGACCCAGTACTTC
>TRBJ1-2|.|.|TRBV4-2
CASSQDHSEGPGGYTF
TGTGCCAGCAGCCAAGATCATTCTGAGGGGCCCGGAGGCTACACCTTC
>TRBJ2-1|.|TRBD2|TRBV12-3/TRBV12-4
CASSSSGTSFNEQFF
TGTGCCAGCAGTTCTTCCGGGACTAGCTTCAATGAGCAGTTCTTC
>TRBJ2-5|few|TRBD2|TRBV5-4
CASTNPHVSGQETQYF
TGTGCCAGCACCAACCCGCATGTTAGCGGGCAAGAGACCCAGTACTTC
>TRBJ2-3|few|TRBD2|TRBV12-3/TRBV12-4
CASSPSGGTADTQYF
TGTGCCAGCAGCCCTAGCGGGGGCACTGCAGATACGCAGTATTTT
>TRBJ1-1|many|.|TRBV7-8
CASSSDPNTEAFF
TGTGCCAGCAGCTCCGACCCGAACACTGAAGCTTTCTTT
>TRBJ1-2|.|.|TRBV29-1
CSARLSGINGYTF
TGCAGCGCCCGGCTTTCAGGGATCAATGGCTACACCTTC
>TRBJ2-7|few|TRBD1|TRBV5-4
CASSLEPGTGGSYEQYF
TGTGCCAGCAGCTTGGAACCCGGGACAGGGGGCTCCTACGAGCAGTACTTC
>TRBJ2-1|.|.|TRBV7-9
CASSLTSVSYNEQFF
TGTGCCAGCAGCTTGACTAGTGTCTCCTACAATGAGCAGTTCTTC
>TRBJ2-1|.|.|TRBV9
CASSVSVSSYNEQFF
TGTGCCAGCAGCGTGAGCGTTAGCTCCTACAATGAGCAGTTCTTC
>TRBJ2-5|.|TRBD2|TRBV30
CAWRARETSGGATWETQYF
TGTGCCTGGAGGGCACGCGAGACTAGCGGGGGGGCCACGTGGGAGACCCAGTACTTC
>TRBJ2-7|.|TRBD2|TRBV4-3
CASSHGTGGVDEQYF
TGCGCCAGCAGCCACGGAACGGGGGGAGTTGACGAGCAGTACTTC
>TRBJ2-3|few|.|TRBV5-1
CASSPAGTSTDTQYF
TGCGCCAGCAGCCCCGCCGGGACTAGCACAGATACGCAGTATTTT
>TRBJ2-2|few|TRBD2|TRBV7-2
CASSLAGLARNTGELFF
TGTGCCAGCAGCTTAGCGGGACTAGCGAGGAACACCGGGGAGCTGTTTTTT
>TRBJ1-2|.|.|TRBV7-9
CASSFSGGGNYGYTF
TGTGCCAGCAGCTTTTCCGGGGGAGGCAACTATGGCTACACCTTC
>TRBJ1-2|.|.|TRBV18
CASSPQTYYTF
TGTGCCAGCTCACCACAGACCTACTACACCTTC
>TRBJ1-4|.|.|TRBV29-1
CSVAVSTGVGEKLFF
TGCAGCGTTGCGGTGTCGACAGGCGTGGGTGAAAAACTGTTTTTT
>TRBJ2-7|many|TRBD2|TRBV5-1
CASSTERGHFYEQYF
TGCGCCAGCAGCACGGAGCGGGGGCACTTCTACGAGCAGTACTTC
>TRBJ2-5|.|TRBD2|TRBV11-2
CASSSRGSGREETQYF
TGTGCCAGCAGCTCTCGCGGCTCGGGGAGGGAAGAGACCCAGTACTTC
>TRBJ2-1|.|.|TRBV12-3/TRBV12-4
CASRFINEQFF
TGTGCCAGCAGATTTATCAATGAGCAGTTCTTC
>TRBJ1-1|.|.|TRBV4-3
CASSQGERTEAFF
TGCGCCAGCAGCCAGGGGGAGAGAACTGAAGCTTTCTTT